Presented here are 17 T cell receptor beta chains from one specimen sequenced in a study of blood T cell repertoires in COVID-19. Clones were read by immunoSEQ multiplex PCR, and TCRdb kept only the in-frame ones, dropping some. The repertoire holds fewer than 300,000 clones, about 87% seen once, with roughly 1.2% in the top ten. The sequencing sample was made of PBMCs or T cells enriched from blood (not recorded which). These TCRs come from a middle-aged woman with acute COVID-19.

The chain has TRBV4-1 and TRBJ1-1; tentative D call: TRBD1 (5 bases). The length of the CDR3 is 14 residues. V shed 6 bases and J shed 8 bases, with 19 bases lying between them. The V gene's germline CDR1 is MGHRA and CDR2 YSYEKL. The DNA of the CDR3 is TGCGCCAGCAGGATCCCATCAGGGCACGCGGAAGCTTTCTTT. Encoded protein: CASRIPSGHAEAFF.

This sequence joins TRBV5-1 and TRBJ2-1, with D possibly TRBD2 on 5 matching bases. The CDR3 has 16 residues. From germline, CDR1 is SGHRS and CDR2 YFSETQ. Trimming pared 4 bases from V and 6 bases from J, leaving 20 bases between. CDR3 in DNA: TGCGCCAGCAGCCCCGCCCCCTCCCAAGGGAGCAATGAGCAGTTCTTC. Translating it yields CASSPAPSQGSNEQFF.

The chain links TRBV24-1 to TRBJ1-2; no reliable D call. The CDR3 spans 13 residues. Trimming stripped 9 bases from V and 2 bases from J, with 12 bases between. Germline values: CDR1 KGHDR, CDR2 SFDVKD. The DNA for the CDR3 is TGTGCCACCCACCCGGTCGTAAACTATGGCTACACCTTC. It yields the protein CATHPVVNYGYTF.

CDR3 sequence (DNA): TGTGCCAGTAGTATTGACAGAGGCGCTGAAGCTTTCTTT. Its translation: CASSIDRGAEAFF. The chain links TRBV19 to TRBJ1-1; tentatively, D is TRBD1 (5 bases). V was trimmed by 3 bases and J by 6 bases, leaving 11 bases between them. Germline V lookup: CDR1 LNHDA, CDR2 SQIVND (reference sequence). CDR3 length equals 13 residues.

The chain has TRBV2 and TRBJ1-5, with D possibly matching TRBD1 (5 bases). CDR3 size: 12 residues. Germline CDR1 reads SNHLY; CDR2 reads FYNNEI. Trimming left V 3 bases short and J 10 bases short, with 10 bases between. CDR3 nucleotide sequence: TGTGCCAGCAGTGAGGGGCGGGGACCCCAGCATTTT. As protein: CASSEGRGPQHF. Drawing the rest from reference TRBV2 and TRBJ1-5, the complete variable domain is EPEVTQTPSHQVTQMGQEVILRCVPISNHLYFYWYRQILGQKVEFLVSFYNNEISEKSEIFDDQFSVERPDGSNFTLKIRSTKLEDSAMYFCASSEGRGPQHFGDGTRLSIL.

The rearrangement uses TRBV24-1 and TRBJ2-1; TRBD2 matches 8 bases. CDR1 KGHDR and CDR2 SFDVKD come from the germline V gene. Germline trimming cut 3 bases from V and 2 bases from J; bases unmatched to any gene: 11. This CDR3 spans 18 amino acids. The DNA for the CDR3 is TGTGCCACCAGTGATCCAACGATTAGCGGGGCCGCCTACAATGAGCAGTTCTTC. Translating it yields CATSDPTISGAAYNEQFF.

The V gene is TRBV28, the J gene TRBJ2-7; 9 bases are shared with TRBD2. The trim removed 10 bases at V and 2 bases at J, leaving 15 bases unmatched. The germline V gene encodes CDR1 MDHEN and CDR2 SYDVKM. CDR3 size: 16 residues. The CDR3 region is CATTSGASGNPYEQYF. CDR3 sequence (DNA): TGTGCCACTACGTCAGGCGCTAGCGGGAATCCCTACGAGCAGTACTTC.

The rearrangement joins TRBV3-1 (or the pseudogene TRBV3-2) to TRBJ1-1, with D uncertain. V was cut by 1 base and J by 0 bases, with 9 bases left in between. The germline gives CDR1 LGHDT, CDR2 YNNKEL (reference sequence). The CDR3 loop spans 15 amino acids. The CDR3, as DNA: TGTGCCAGCAGCCAAGGGGGAGCGGTGAACACTGAAGCTTTCTTT. Encoded protein: CASSQGGAVNTEAFF.

The CDR3 reads CASSLDFLAGGYNEQFF. As DNA, the CDR3 is TGTGCCAGCAGCTTAGATTTTCTAGCGGGAGGCTACAATGAGCAGTTCTTC. The chain couples TRBV7-9 to TRBJ2-1, with 11 bases fitting TRBD2. This CDR3 has 17 residues. The V segment lost 1 base and the J segment 3 bases; nucleotides outside the gene matches: 5. The germline gives CDR1 SEHNR, CDR2 FQNEAQ (reference sequence).

This chain joins TRBV28 and TRBJ1-1; D not certain. The CDR3 has 15 amino acids. V was pared by 5 bases and J by 4 bases, with 17 bases between. Germline-derived CDR1 and CDR2 are MDHEN and SYDVKM. Here the CDR3 DNA reads TGTGCCAGCAGTGCAATTCGTTCCCGGGGCACTGAAGCTTTCTTT. Translating it yields CASSAIRSRGTEAFF.

The V gene is TRBV11-2, the J gene TRBJ1-4; perhaps TRBD1 as D (6 bases). Trimming cost V 3 bases and J 4 bases, with 12 bases left between them. The CDR3 extends over 15 amino acids. Per germline, CDR1 SGHAT and CDR2 FQNNGV. The CDR3: CASSFGQGSNEKLFF. The CDR3 coding sequence is TGTGCCAGCAGCTTCGGCCAGGGGAGTAATGAAAAACTGTTTTTT.

The rearrangement links TRBV30 to TRBJ2-2, with 7 positions matching TRBD2. Germline values: CDR1 GTSNPN, CDR2 SVGIG (reference sequence). Trimming removed 0 bases from V and 5 bases from J; junction bases left unmatched: 3. CDR3 size: 14 residues. The CDR3 nucleotides read TGTGCCTGGAGTGTACGCGGGGGAACCGGGGAGCTGTTTTTT. It yields the protein CAWSVRGGTGELFF.

This chain uses TRBV11-2 with TRBJ2-7; 12 bases match TRBD2. Germline V gene sequence: CDR1 SGHAT, CDR2 FQNNGV. With V trimmed by 4 bases and J by 2 bases, 9 bases remained unmatched. The length of the CDR3 is 17 residues. CDR3 sequence reads: CASSSLRLAGVTYEQYF. As DNA, the CDR3 is TGTGCCAGCAGCTCCCTGCGACTAGCGGGGGTAACCTACGAGCAGTACTTC. Supplemented by reference TRBV11-2 and TRBJ2-7, the full variable domain reads EAGVAQSPRYKIIEKRQSVAFWCNPISGHATLYWYQQILGQGPKLLIQFQNNGVVDDSQLPKDRFSAERLKGVDSTLKIQPAKLEDSAVYLCASSSLRLAGVTYEQYFGPGTRLTVT.

The rearrangement joins TRBV6-5 to TRBJ2-2; 7 nucleotides align to TRBD2. The germline gives CDR1 MNHEY, CDR2 SVGAGI. The trim removed 8 bases at V and 6 bases at J, leaving 9 bases unmatched. The CDR3 contains 14 residues. This CDR3 reads CASSGTMGPGELFF. The CDR3 DNA is TGTGCCAGCTCCGGGACTATGGGTCCCGGGGAGCTGTTTTTT.

The chain has TRBV9 and TRBJ1-4; 7 bases match TRBD1. The germline gives CDR1 SGDLS, CDR2 YYNGEE. The length of the CDR3 is 14 residues. V dropped 0 bases and J dropped 5; count of bases not matched to a gene: 1. CDR3 coding DNA: TGTGCCAGCAGCGTAGAGGGGGCCAATGAAAAACTGTTTTTT. As protein: CASSVEGANEKLFF.

The rearrangement joins TRBV4-1 to TRBJ2-7; TRBD1 matches 7 bases. CDR1 is MGHRA, CDR2 YSYEKL, per germline. The V segment lost 5 bases and the J segment 2 bases; nucleotides outside the gene matches: 9. The CDR3 sequence is 15 residues long. As DNA, the CDR3 is TGCGCCAGCAGCAACCCCGGGACAGCGCCCTACGAGCAGTACTTC. It codes for CASSNPGTAPYEQYF.

The V call is TRBV11-2, the J call TRBJ2-4; 8 bases line up with TRBD1. Trimming at V came to 1 base and at J to 7 bases, leaving 9 bases not matched to a gene. Germline-derived CDR1 and CDR2 are SGHAT and FQNNGV. CDR3 length: 16 amino acids. The CDR3 DNA reads as TGTGCCAGCAGCTTAGGGGACAGGCCGGTCGAGAACATTCAGTACTTC. Translating gives CASSLGDRPVENIQYF.